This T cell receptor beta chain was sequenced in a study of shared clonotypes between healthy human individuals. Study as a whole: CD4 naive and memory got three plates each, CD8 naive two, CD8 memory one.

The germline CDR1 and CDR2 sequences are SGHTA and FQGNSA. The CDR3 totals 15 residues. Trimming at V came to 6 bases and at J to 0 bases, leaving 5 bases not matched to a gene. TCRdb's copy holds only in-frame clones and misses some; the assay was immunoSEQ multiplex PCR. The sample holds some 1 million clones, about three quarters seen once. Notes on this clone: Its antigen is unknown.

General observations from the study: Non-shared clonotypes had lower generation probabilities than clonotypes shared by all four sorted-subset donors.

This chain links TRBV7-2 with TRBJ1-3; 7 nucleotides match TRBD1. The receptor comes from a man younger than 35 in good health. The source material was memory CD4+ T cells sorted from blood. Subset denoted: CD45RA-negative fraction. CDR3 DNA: TGTGCCAGCAGTCCGGACAGGATCTCTGGAAACACCATATATTTT. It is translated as CASSPDRISGNTIYF.